Below are 7 T cell receptor beta chains sequenced from a single sample in a study of cytomegalovirus exposure and HLA in healthy donors (dated by TCRdb to about 2017). Library construction relied on the immunoSEQ multiplex PCR assay. A mixture of 60 forward primers for TCR Vbeta segments and 13 reverse primers for TCR Jbeta segments was used in the multiplex PCR. TCRdb stores this immuneACCESS table with in-frame sequences only. Part of the clones is absent; in the studies checked, under half of the shortfall reflects unresolved V genes, and no reason is known for the rest. The sample's table lists a count of more than 45,000 clones. The ten most abundant clones make up 2.1% of the sample. The material sequenced was PBMCs. Source of these receptors: a woman aged 40 to 55 in good health and CMV-seronegative.

The chain has TRBV7-9 and TRBJ2-2; D uncertain. This CDR3 spans 12 amino acids. V lost 3 bases to trimming and J lost 4 bases, with 3 bases between them. The germline V gene has CDR1 SEHNR and CDR2 FQNEAQ (reference sequence). This CDR3 is CASSFSTGELFF. In DNA, the CDR3 is TGTGCCAGCAGCTTCAGCACCGGGGAGCTGTTTTTT.

This chain connects TRBV18 to TRBJ2-1, with 12 bases that match TRBD2. The CDR3 runs 17 residues. V trimming: 1 base; J trimming: 3 bases; junction bases outside the gene matches: 4. Germline-derived CDR1 and CDR2 are KGHSH and LQKENI. The CDR3 here is CASSPLTTSGGYNEQFF. In DNA, the CDR3 is TGTGCCAGCTCACCACTCACGACTAGCGGGGGCTACAATGAGCAGTTCTTC.

This chain joins TRBV5-1 and TRBJ2-3; D unclear. Trimming took off 7 bases at V and 1 base at J, with 10 bases between the two ends. Germline V gene sequence: CDR1 SGHRS, CDR2 YFSETQ. The CDR3 runs 13 residues. The CDR3 loop is CASESPGTDTQYF. The DNA of the CDR3 is TGCGCCAGCGAGAGTCCGGGCACAGATACGCAGTATTTT.

With respect to this clone: In the same sample, other DNA sequences code for this CDR3. V gene TRBV6-4 combines with J gene TRBJ1-2, with TRBD1 as a possible D gene (6 bases). Germline V gene sequence: CDR1 MRHNA, CDR2 SNTAGT. V was shortened by 2 bases and J by 8 bases, with 12 bases between the two germline ends. The CDR3 is 13 amino acids. The CDR3: CASSDRDTGGYTF. The CDR3 DNA reads as TGTGCCAGCAGTGACCGGGACACTGGGGGCTACACCTTC.

The chain carries TRBV9 and TRBJ2-2; possible D gene TRBD2, 5 bases. Germline values: CDR1 SGDLS, CDR2 YYNGEE. The CDR3 covers 14 residues. Trimming removed 3 bases at V and 5 bases at J, with 11 bases between. CDR3 protein: CASSEAVATGELFF. The CDR3 bases are TGTGCCAGCAGCGAAGCGGTGGCGACCGGGGAGCTGTTTTTT.

This chain links TRBV4-2 with TRBJ2-5; 7 nucleotides line up with TRBD2. The J segment lost 4 bases and the V segment lost 0 bases, leaving 5 bases of the junction unmatched. This CDR3 has 15 amino acids. Germline V gene lookup returns CDR1 LGHNA and CDR2 YNFKEQ. In DNA form, the CDR3 reads TGTGCCAGCAGCCAAGATCTTGCGGGAGCAGAGACCCAGTACTTC. Amino acids: CASSQDLAGAETQYF.

The CDR3 DNA is TGCAGCGTTGACGGGACTAGCGGGGGGGCCGGGGAGACCCAGTACTTC. Translated: CSVDGTSGGAGETQYF. The chain combines TRBV29-1 with TRBJ2-5; TRBD2 agrees at 16 bases. With 3 bases clipped from V and 5 bases from J, the junction kept 6 bases outside the gene matches. This CDR3 is 16 amino acids long. Germline V gene data show CDR1 as SQVTM and CDR2 as ANQGSEA. The full variable domain, with the rest looked up from reference TRBV29-1 and TRBJ2-5, is SAVISQKPSRDICQRGTSLTIQCQVDSQVTMMFWYRQQPGQSLTLIATANQGSEATYESGFVIDKFPISRPNLTFSTLTVSNMSPEDSSIYLCSVDGTSGGAGETQYFGPGTRLLVL.